Below, 22 T cell receptor beta chains from the same sample are listed, as sequenced in a study of T cells in Graves' hyperthyroidism and ophthalmopathy. It was RNA transcripts that yielded the amplified TCR beta CDR3 regions. A set of HTBI primers served as the primers for a first-round RT-PCR of the TCR CDR3. TCRdb processed the multiplex PCR reads anew with MiXCR; each CDR3 protein has one entry. The sample lists 250,000 to 300,000 distinct CDR3 sequences; about 15% were seen once. Material for sequencing was blood. These receptors were taken from a middle-aged woman with Graves' hyperthyroidism that later progressed to Graves' ophthalmopathy.

The chain employs TRBV6-1 and TRBJ2-7, with D possibly matching TRBD1 (6 bases). This CDR3 spans 16 amino acids. Germline assignment: CDR1 MNHNS and CDR2 SASEGT. V was cut by 5 bases and J by 5 bases, with 22 bases left in between. The CDR3 DNA follows: TGTGCCAGCAGTCTAAGGACAGTGACAATCGACGACGAGCAGTACTTC. It translates to CASSLRTVTIDDEQYF.

There are many counts of this clonotype. The chain links TRBV3-1 to TRBJ2-7; no clear D gene. The CDR3 is made up of 16 amino acids. V lost 4 bases and J lost 0, with 16 bases in between. Germline CDR1 is LGHDT and CDR2 is YNNKEL (reference sequence). DNA for the CDR3: TGTGCCAGCAGCCGCAAGTCGCCGGCTCGCTCCTACGAGCAGTACTTC. This translates into CASSRKSPARSYEQYF.

This clonotype was seen repeatedly, ten times or more. V gene TRBV19 combines with J gene TRBJ2-7, with a possible D match to TRBD2 (6 bases). The germline gives CDR1 LNHDA, CDR2 SQIVND (reference sequence). Trimming left V 1 base short and J 2 bases short, with 6 bases between. The CDR3 covers 13 residues. The CDR3 DNA reads as TGTGCCAGTAGTATAGGGGGGGCCTACGAGCAGTACTTC. The encoded protein is CASSIGGAYEQYF.

This chain connects TRBV2 to TRBJ2-1; 13 bases are a match to TRBD2. CDR3 length: 15 residues. Germline V lookup: CDR1 SNHLY, CDR2 FYNNEI. Trimming at V came to 8 bases and at J to 10 bases, leaving 11 bases not matched to a gene. CDR3 in DNA: TGTGCCAGCCGTCCCGGACTAGCGGGAGTGAAGGAGCAGTTCTTC. It translates to CASRPGLAGVKEQFF.

The table lists this clonotype with many counts. The J gene is TRBJ2-5, the V gene TRBV9; 7 nucleotides align to TRBD1. V lost 4 bases, J lost 2 bases, and 8 bases stayed unmatched. The CDR3 extends over 15 amino acids. The V gene's germline CDR1 is SGDLS and CDR2 YYNGEE. The chain's CDR3 is CASSLTTGPQETQYF. DNA of the CDR3: TGTGCCAGCAGCCTTACGACAGGGCCACAAGAGACCCAGTACTTC.

At least ten counts were recorded for this clonotype. The DNA of the CDR3 is TGTGCCATCAACCCCGGGACAGCCACCGCCTACGAGCAGTACTTC. Encoded protein: CAINPGTATAYEQYF. The V and J genes are TRBV10-3 and TRBJ2-7, with 7 bases that match TRBD1. The J segment lost 2 bases and the V segment lost 7 bases, leaving 11 bases of the junction unmatched. This CDR3 contains 15 residues. Germline V gives CDR1 ENHRY, CDR2 SYGVKD.

This clonotype was found a few times. The chain employs TRBV25-1 and TRBJ1-6; D unresolved. This CDR3 comprises 17 residues. From germline, CDR1 is MGHDK and CDR2 SYGVNS. Trimming removed 1 base from V and 2 bases from J, with 12 bases in between. As DNA, the CDR3 is TGTGCCAGCAGTGAATCCCTACTCGACCCCTATAATTCACCCCTCCACTTT. It specifies CASSESLLDPYNSPLHF.

This clonotype was seen at least ten times. The V gene is TRBV6-2 or TRBV6-3, the J gene TRBJ2-1, with 7 bases lining up with TRBD1. The CDR3 covers 16 residues. Trimming removed 6 bases from V and 4 bases from J; junction bases left unmatched: 12. The germline V gene has CDR1 MNHEY and CDR2 SVGEGT. CDR3 loop: CASSQRPGQIYNEQFF. The CDR3 nucleotides are TGTGCCAGCAGCCAACGACCGGGACAGATATACAATGAGCAGTTCTTC.

The chain is built from TRBV20-1 and TRBJ2-1, with D unresolved. V lost 6 bases, J lost 9 bases, and 15 bases lay in between. The CDR3 sequence is 12 residues long. The germline V gene encodes CDR1 DFQATT and CDR2 SNEGSKA (reference sequence). CDR3 sequence reads: CSAPRLHSEQFF. The CDR3 nucleotides are TGCAGTGCCCCGAGACTTCACAGTGAGCAGTTCTTC.

The chain carries TRBV5-1 and TRBJ2-5; possibly TRBD1 for D (6 bases). Trimming cost V 0 bases and J 1 base, with 10 bases left between them. CDR3 size: 15 residues. Germline CDR1 SGHRS, CDR2 YFSETQ. CDR3 bases: TGCGCCAGCAGCTTGGGGGGACAACCCCAAGAGACCCAGTACTTC. Translated, it gives CASSLGGQPQETQYF.

V usage is TRBV7-2 and J usage is TRBJ2-1; 10 nucleotides match TRBD2. Germline V gene sequence: CDR1 SGHTA, CDR2 FQGNSA. The trim removed 5 bases at V and 11 bases at J, leaving 15 bases unmatched. This CDR3 region has 16 residues. CDR3 bases: TGTGCCAGCAGCGAGGGCCTAGCGGGAGTGGGCTCCCAGCAGTTCTTC. The encoded protein is CASSEGLAGVGSQQFF.

In this sample, this clonotype turned up many times. V and J are TRBV6-1 and TRBJ2-7; 8 nucleotides agree with TRBD1. The ends lost 6 bases at V and 1 base at J; junction bases unmatched: 8. Germline V gene data show CDR1 as MNHNS and CDR2 as SASEGT. The length of the CDR3 is 15 residues. The CDR3 DNA sequence: TGTGCCAGCAGACGCCGGACAGGGCATTCCTACGAGCAGTACTTC. Translating it yields CASRRRTGHSYEQYF.

In this sample, this clonotype turned up many times. The chain is built from TRBV19 and TRBJ2-1, with TRBD1 matching 7 bases. Germline CDR1 and CDR2: LNHDA and SQIVND (reference sequence). There are 15 residues in the CDR3. V lost 9 bases and J lost 3; bases outside the gene matches: 11. This CDR3 reads CASRSSQGDYNEQFF. The CDR3 nucleotides are TGTGCCAGCCGCTCCTCCCAGGGGGACTACAATGAGCAGTTCTTC.

This clonotype was observed many times. The rearrangement joins TRBV18 to TRBJ2-7; 7 bases are a match to TRBD1. This CDR3 has 13 residues. V lost 0 bases, J lost 7 bases, and 3 bases stayed unmatched. Germline CDR1 and CDR2: KGHSH and LQKENI. Here the CDR3 DNA reads TGTGCCAGCTCACCACCGACAGGGATAGAGCAGTACTTC. Amino acid sequence: CASSPPTGIEQYF. The whole variable domain, remainder taken from reference TRBV18 and TRBJ2-7, is NAGVMQNPRHLVRRRGQEARLRCSPMKGHSHVYWYRQLPEEGLKFMVYLQKENIIDESGMPKERFSAEFPKEGPSILRIQQVVRGDSAAYFCASSPPTGIEQYFGPGTRLTVT.

The chain couples TRBV5-6 to TRBJ2-7, with D perhaps matching TRBD1 (6 bases). Germline V gene lookup returns CDR1 SGHDT and CDR2 YYEEEE. The ends were cut back, 4 bases at V and 0 bases at J, with 14 bases in the middle. The length of the CDR3 is 15 residues. CDR3 coding DNA: TGTGCCAGCAGCAATGGGGGCAGGTCCTCCTACGAGCAGTACTTC. This sequence encodes CASSNGGRSSYEQYF.

This clonotype occurred many times. The CDR3 coding sequence is TGTGCCAGCACCAAACCCCAGTCGGGTAACTATGGCTACACCTTC. It encodes CASTKPQSGNYGYTF. V and J are TRBV28 and TRBJ1-2, with D uncertain. Germline values: CDR1 MDHEN, CDR2 SYDVKM. CDR3 length: 15 amino acids. V was shortened by 7 bases and J by 1 base, with 16 bases between the two germline ends.

This clonotype was counted at least ten times. V gene TRBV29-1 combines with J gene TRBJ2-1; 13 nucleotides match TRBD2. Trimming at V came to 7 bases and at J to 5 bases, leaving 5 bases not matched to a gene. Germline CDR1 is SQVTM and CDR2 is ANQGSEA. This CDR3 contains 14 residues. The CDR3: CSAGLAGAHNEQFF. As DNA, the CDR3 is TGCAGCGCTGGACTAGCGGGAGCCCACAATGAGCAGTTCTTC.

Comment on this clonotype: It is unclear where the CDR3 begins or ends on the DNA, so no DNA is shown, and the CDR3 is as TCRdb lists it. The rearrangement joins TRBV2 to TRBJ1-4; the table's D call, TRBD1, has no DNA check behind it. Ends included, the CDR3 has 21 residues. Germline assignment: CDR1 SNHLY and CDR2 FYNNEI. The CDR3 sequence is CASSSFRLRFGAGTLSEKLFF.

This clonotype was seen at least ten times. The V call is TRBV6-1, the J call TRBJ1-3; a weak D match, TRBD1 (6 bases). Germline loops: CDR1 MNHNS, CDR2 SASEGT. The V and J ends lost 5 bases and 3 bases respectively, with 20 bases between them. The CDR3 is made up of 17 amino acids. DNA for the CDR3: TGTGCCAGCAGTCTCCTTGGATCAGGGGAATTTGGAAACACCATATATTTT. Its protein is CASSLLGSGEFGNTIYF.

This chain connects TRBV3-1 to TRBJ2-7; TRBD1 aligns across 10 bases. This CDR3 has 15 residues. The germline V gene has CDR1 LGHDT and CDR2 YNNKEL (reference sequence). V lost 3 bases, J lost 3 bases, and 5 bases stayed unmatched. The CDR3 sequence: CASSHLGQGNYEQYF. For the CDR3, the DNA is TGTGCCAGCAGCCATTTGGGACAGGGGAACTACGAGCAGTACTTC.

This clonotype was seen a few times. Here the CDR3 omits its conserved ending phenylalanine or tryptophan, so a read error is the likely source. The chain is built from TRBV10-3 and TRBJ1-5; perhaps TRBD1 as D (5 bases). CDR1 and CDR2 (germline): ENHRY, SYGVKD. CDR3 length equals 13 residues. V lost 10 bases and J 4 bases, leaving 14 bases between the germline ends. This CDR3 is CATASPGNQPQHL. The CDR3, as DNA: TGTGCCACCGCATCTCCAGGGAATCAGCCCCAGCATCTT.

This clonotype occurred many times. The rearrangement links TRBV7-9 to TRBJ2-6; D uncertain. Trimming removed 2 bases from V and 3 bases from J, with 5 bases in between. Per germline, CDR1 SEHNR and CDR2 FQNEAQ (reference sequence). The CDR3 totals 14 residues. CDR3 nucleotide sequence: TGTGCCAGCAGCTTACAGGATGGGGCCAACGTCCTGACTTTC. Translated: CASSLQDGANVLTF.